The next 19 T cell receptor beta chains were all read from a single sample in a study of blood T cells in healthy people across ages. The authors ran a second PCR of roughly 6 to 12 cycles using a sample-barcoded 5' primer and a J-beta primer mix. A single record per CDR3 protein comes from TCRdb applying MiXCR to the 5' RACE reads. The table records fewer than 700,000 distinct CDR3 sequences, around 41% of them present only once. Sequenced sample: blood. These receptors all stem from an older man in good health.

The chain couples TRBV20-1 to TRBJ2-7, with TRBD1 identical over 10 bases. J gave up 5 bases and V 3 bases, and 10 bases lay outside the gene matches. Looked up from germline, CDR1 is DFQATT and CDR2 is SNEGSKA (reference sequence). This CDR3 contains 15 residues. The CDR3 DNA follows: TGCAGTGCTAGGTTGATACTCGGGACAGGGGACGAGCAGTACTTC. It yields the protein CSARLILGTGDEQYF.

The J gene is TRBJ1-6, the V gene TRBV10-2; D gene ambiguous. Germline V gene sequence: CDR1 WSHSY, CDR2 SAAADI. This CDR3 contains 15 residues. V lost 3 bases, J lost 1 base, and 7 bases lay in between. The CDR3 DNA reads TGCGCCAGCAGTGACCGGGGTTCCTATAATTCACCCCTCCACTTT. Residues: CASSDRGSYNSPLHF.

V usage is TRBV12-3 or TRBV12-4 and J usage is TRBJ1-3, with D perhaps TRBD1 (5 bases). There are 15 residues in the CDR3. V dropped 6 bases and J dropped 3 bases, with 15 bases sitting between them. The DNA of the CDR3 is TGTGCCAGCAGCGGGGGGAGAAATATTGGAAACACCATATATTTT. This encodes CASSGGRNIGNTIYF.

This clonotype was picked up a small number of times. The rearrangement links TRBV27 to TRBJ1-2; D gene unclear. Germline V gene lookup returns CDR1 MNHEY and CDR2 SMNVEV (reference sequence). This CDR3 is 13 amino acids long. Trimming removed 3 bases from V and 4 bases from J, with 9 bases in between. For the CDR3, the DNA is TGTGCCAGCAGTTTCCAACGTTCCTATGGCTACACCTTC. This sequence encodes CASSFQRSYGYTF.

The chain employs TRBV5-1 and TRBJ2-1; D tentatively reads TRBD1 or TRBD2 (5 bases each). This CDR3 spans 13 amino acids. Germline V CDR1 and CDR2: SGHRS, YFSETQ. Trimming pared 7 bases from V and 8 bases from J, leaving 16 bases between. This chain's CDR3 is CASSRDVQDEQFF. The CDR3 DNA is TGCGCCAGCTCCCGGGACGTGCAGGATGAGCAGTTCTTC. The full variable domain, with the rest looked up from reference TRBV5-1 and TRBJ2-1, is KAGVTQTPRYLIKTRGQQVTLSCSPISGHRSVSWYQQTPGQGLQFLFEYFSETQRNKGNFPGRFSGRQFSNSRSEMNVSTLELGDSALYLCASSRDVQDEQFFGPGTRLTVL.

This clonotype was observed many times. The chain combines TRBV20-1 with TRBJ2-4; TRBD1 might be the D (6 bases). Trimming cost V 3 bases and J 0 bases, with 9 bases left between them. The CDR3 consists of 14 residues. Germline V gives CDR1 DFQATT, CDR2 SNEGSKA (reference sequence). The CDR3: CSASRGEAKNIQYF. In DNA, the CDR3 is TGCAGTGCTAGCAGGGGCGAAGCCAAAAACATTCAGTACTTC.

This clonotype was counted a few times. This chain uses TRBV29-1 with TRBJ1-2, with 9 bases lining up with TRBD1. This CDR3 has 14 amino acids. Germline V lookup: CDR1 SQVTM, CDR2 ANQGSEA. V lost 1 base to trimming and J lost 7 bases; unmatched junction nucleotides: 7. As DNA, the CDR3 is TGCAGCGTTGAAGTCGGGACAGGGCTCCCTGGCTACACCTTC. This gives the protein CSVEVGTGLPGYTF.

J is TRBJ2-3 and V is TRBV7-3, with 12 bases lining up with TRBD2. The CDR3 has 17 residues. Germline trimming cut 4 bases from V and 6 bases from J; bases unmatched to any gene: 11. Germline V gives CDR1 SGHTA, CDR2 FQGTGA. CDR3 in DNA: TGTGCCAGCAGCTCCGCGCCGCTAGCGGGAGGGCTCGATACGCAGTATTTT. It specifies CASSSAPLAGGLDTQYF.

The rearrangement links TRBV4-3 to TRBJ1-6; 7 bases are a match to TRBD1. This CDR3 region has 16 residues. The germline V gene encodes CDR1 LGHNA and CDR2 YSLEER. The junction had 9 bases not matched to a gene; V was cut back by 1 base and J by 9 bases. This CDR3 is CASSQGTGEKASPLHF. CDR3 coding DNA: TGCGCCAGCAGCCAAGGTACAGGGGAGAAGGCTTCACCCCTCCACTTT.

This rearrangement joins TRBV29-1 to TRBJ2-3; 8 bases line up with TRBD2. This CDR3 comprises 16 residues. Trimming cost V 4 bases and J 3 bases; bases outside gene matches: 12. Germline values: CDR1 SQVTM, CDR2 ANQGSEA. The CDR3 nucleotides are TGCAGCGTTGCCGGGGGGGCCAGAGGGTCGACAGATACGCAGTATTTT. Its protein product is CSVAGGARGSTDTQYF.

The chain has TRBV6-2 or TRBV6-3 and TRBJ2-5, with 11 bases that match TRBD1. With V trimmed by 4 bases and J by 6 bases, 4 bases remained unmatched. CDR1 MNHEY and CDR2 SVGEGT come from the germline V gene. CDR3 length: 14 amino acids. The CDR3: CASSSGQGGKTQYF. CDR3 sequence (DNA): TGTGCCAGCAGTTCGGGACAGGGGGGAAAGACCCAGTACTTC.

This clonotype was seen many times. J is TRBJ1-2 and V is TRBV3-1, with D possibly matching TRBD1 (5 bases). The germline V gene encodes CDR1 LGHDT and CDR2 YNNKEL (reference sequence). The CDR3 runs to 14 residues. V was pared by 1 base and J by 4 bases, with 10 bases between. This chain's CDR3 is CASSQVQGGYGYTF. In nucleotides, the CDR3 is TGTGCCAGCAGCCAAGTTCAGGGTGGCTATGGCTACACCTTC.

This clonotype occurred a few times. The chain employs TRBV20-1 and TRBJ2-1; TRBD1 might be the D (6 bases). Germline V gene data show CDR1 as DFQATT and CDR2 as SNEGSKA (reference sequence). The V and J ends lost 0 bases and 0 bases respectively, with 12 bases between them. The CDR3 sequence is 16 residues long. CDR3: CSARDVGQASYNEQFF. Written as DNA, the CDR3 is TGCAGTGCTAGAGATGTGGGACAAGCCTCCTACAATGAGCAGTTCTTC.

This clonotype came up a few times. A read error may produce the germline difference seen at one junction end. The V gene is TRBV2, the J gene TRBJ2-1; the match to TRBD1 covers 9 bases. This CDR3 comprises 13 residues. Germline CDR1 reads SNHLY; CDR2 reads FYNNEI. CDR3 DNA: TGTGCCAGCAGGGAAGGACAGGGGACCTACTGGTTCTTC. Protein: CASREGQGTYWFF.

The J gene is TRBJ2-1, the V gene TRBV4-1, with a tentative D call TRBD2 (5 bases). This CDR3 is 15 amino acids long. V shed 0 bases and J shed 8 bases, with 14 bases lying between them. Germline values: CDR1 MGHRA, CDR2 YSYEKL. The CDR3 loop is CASSQEDVGEDEQFF. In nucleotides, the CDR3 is TGCGCCAGCAGCCAAGAGGATGTGGGAGAAGATGAGCAGTTCTTC.

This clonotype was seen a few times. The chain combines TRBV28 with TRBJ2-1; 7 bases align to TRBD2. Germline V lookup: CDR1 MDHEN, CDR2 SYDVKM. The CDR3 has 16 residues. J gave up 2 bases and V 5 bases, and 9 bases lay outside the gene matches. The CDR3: CASSPPRLAAYNEQFF. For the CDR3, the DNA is TGTGCCAGCAGTCCACCCAGGCTAGCGGCCTACAATGAGCAGTTCTTC.

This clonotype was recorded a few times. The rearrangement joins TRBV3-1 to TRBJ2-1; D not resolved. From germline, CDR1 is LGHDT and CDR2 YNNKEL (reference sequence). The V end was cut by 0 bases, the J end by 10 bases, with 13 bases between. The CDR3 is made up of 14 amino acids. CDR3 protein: CASSQDITGSEQFF. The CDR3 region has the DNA TGTGCCAGCAGCCAAGATATAACGGGTTCGGAGCAGTTCTTC.

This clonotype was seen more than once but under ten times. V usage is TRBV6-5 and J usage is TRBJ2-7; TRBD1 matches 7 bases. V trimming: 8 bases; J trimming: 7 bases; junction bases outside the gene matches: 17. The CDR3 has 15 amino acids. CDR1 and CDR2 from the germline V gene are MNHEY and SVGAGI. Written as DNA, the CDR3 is TGTGCCAGCTCCTCCATGGGGACAGCTGCCCAAGAGCAGTACTTC. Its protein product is CASSSMGTAAQEQYF.

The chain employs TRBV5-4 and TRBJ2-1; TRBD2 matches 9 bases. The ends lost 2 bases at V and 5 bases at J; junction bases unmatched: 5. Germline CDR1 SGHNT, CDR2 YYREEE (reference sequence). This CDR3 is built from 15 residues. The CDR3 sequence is CASSFIAGEHNEQFF. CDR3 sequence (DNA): TGTGCCAGCAGCTTTATAGCGGGGGAGCACAATGAGCAGTTCTTC.